The 11 T cell receptor beta chains presented below share a single source sample, sequenced in a study of shared clonotypes between healthy human individuals. This table comes from immunoSEQ multiplex PCR, and its TCRdb copy is limited to in-frame clones, with some not included. The table includes about 1.1 million clones, around three quarters detected once. Sequencing was carried out using memory CD4+ T cells from PBMCs. Sample subset: CD45RA-negative fraction. The receptors stem from a man between 18 and 35 years old in good health. Some clones in this sample may be carry-over from other donors' samples.

The rearrangement uses TRBV5-1 and TRBJ2-6; 7 nucleotides agree with TRBD1. Trimming cost V 3 bases and J 8 bases; bases outside gene matches: 8. Germline V gene lookup returns CDR1 SGHRS and CDR2 YFSETQ. This CDR3 region has 15 residues. Here the CDR3 reads CASSSGQVFTNVLTF. The CDR3 nucleotides are TGCGCCAGCAGCTCCGGACAGGTCTTCACCAACGTCCTGACTTTC.

This clone was counted between two and nine times. The rearrangement joins TRBV2 to TRBJ1-1; 7 bases agree with TRBD1. Trimming at V came to 5 bases and at J to 11 bases, leaving 8 bases not matched to a gene. The CDR3 contains 12 residues. Germline V gene data show CDR1 as SNHLY and CDR2 as FYNNEI. CDR3 sequence: CASSPQGRGAFF. Here the CDR3 DNA reads TGTGCCAGCAGTCCACAGGGGCGAGGGGCTTTCTTT. The variable domain in full, with the rest retrieved from reference TRBV2 and TRBJ1-1, is EPEVTQTPSHQVTQMGQEVILRCVPISNHLYFYWYRQILGQKVEFLVSFYNNEISEKSEIFDDQFSVERPDGSNFTLKIRSTKLEDSAMYFCASSPQGRGAFFGQGTRLTVV.

V is TRBV28 and J is TRBJ2-5, with D perhaps TRBD1 (6 bases). The CDR3 is made up of 15 amino acids. Germline values: CDR1 MDHEN, CDR2 SYDVKM. Trimming stripped 6 bases from V and 4 bases from J, with 18 bases between. DNA of the CDR3: TGTGCCAGCAGCTCGTCCTCGGGACATAGAGAGACCCAGTACTTC. Its translation: CASSSSSGHRETQYF. The whole variable domain, remainder taken from reference TRBV28 and TRBJ2-5, is DVKVTQSSRYLVKRTGEKVFLECVQDMDHENMFWYRQDPGLGLRLIYFSYDVKMKEKGDIPEGYSVSREKKERFSLILESASTNQTSMYLCASSSSSGHRETQYFGPGTRLLVL.

The chain links TRBV14 to TRBJ1-1; D perhaps matches TRBD1 (5 bases). CDR3 length equals 16 residues. Germline CDR1 reads SGHDN; CDR2 reads FVKESK. V was clipped by 0 bases and J by 3 bases, with 14 bases between them. CDR3 nucleotide sequence: TGTGCCAGCAGCCAAGATTGGGGGGTCGGGTACACTGAAGCTTTCTTT. Encoded protein: CASSQDWGVGYTEAFF.

This chain links TRBV27 with TRBJ1-5; TRBD1 aligns across 9 bases. The CDR3 covers 17 residues. Trimming at V came to 4 bases and at J to 5 bases, leaving 12 bases not matched to a gene. From germline, CDR1 is MNHEY and CDR2 SMNVEV (reference sequence). In DNA form, the CDR3 reads TGTGCCAGCAGTTCACACCTCCGGGACAGGGTGCATCAGCCCCAGCATTTT. As protein: CASSSHLRDRVHQPQHF.

In this sample, this clone turned up a few times. The rearrangement uses TRBV2 and TRBJ2-5, with 8 bases aligning to TRBD2. Trimming removed 5 bases from V and 0 bases from J; junction bases left unmatched: 8. CDR1 and CDR2 (germline): SNHLY, FYNNEI. The CDR3 covers 16 residues. The CDR3 is CASSPPSGRYQETQYF. The CDR3 bases are TGTGCCAGCAGTCCTCCTAGCGGGCGATACCAAGAGACCCAGTACTTC. Variable domain in full (rest from reference TRBV2 and TRBJ2-5): EPEVTQTPSHQVTQMGQEVILRCVPISNHLYFYWYRQILGQKVEFLVSFYNNEISEKSEIFDDQFSVERPDGSNFTLKIRSTKLEDSAMYFCASSPPSGRYQETQYFGPGTRLLVL.

DNA for the CDR3: TGTGCCAGCAGCCCACGGTCAGGACCTCACCAAGAGACCCAGTACTTC. Protein product: CASSPRSGPHQETQYF. This rearrangement joins TRBV7-6 to TRBJ2-5, with no clear D. Germline values: CDR1 SGHVS, CDR2 FNYEAQ. Trimming cost V 5 bases and J 0 bases, with 16 bases left between them. The CDR3 extends over 16 amino acids.

V is TRBV7-7 and J is TRBJ2-1; the D gene could be TRBD1 or TRBD2 (6 bases each). The CDR3 is 15 amino acids. Germline V gives CDR1 SSHAT, CDR2 FNYEAQ (reference sequence). Trimming took 4 bases from V and 6 from J, leaving 16 bases between them. The CDR3 DNA sequence: TGTGCCAGCAGCTCGGGGGCCGCCCCATCCAATGAGCAGTTCTTC. This gives the protein CASSSGAAPSNEQFF.

This chain's CDR3 is CASRAVGNQPQHF. The DNA of the CDR3 is TGTGCCAGTAGGGCTGTTGGCAATCAGCCCCAGCATTTT. The chain links TRBV19 to TRBJ1-5, with D unclear. This CDR3 has 13 residues. V gave up 6 bases and J gave up 2 bases, with 8 bases separating them. The germline V gene encodes CDR1 LNHDA and CDR2 SQIVND (reference sequence).

The chain carries TRBV5-1 and TRBJ2-1; 12 bases agree with TRBD2. The V gene end was trimmed by 3 bases and the J gene end by 4 bases; junction bases not matched to a gene: 8. This CDR3 comprises 17 residues. Germline V CDR1 and CDR2: SGHRS, YFSETQ. In DNA, the CDR3 is TGCGCCAGCAGCTCGGTAACCGGGACTAGCGGGTACAATGAGCAGTTCTTC. Its translation is CASSSVTGTSGYNEQFF.

The chain couples TRBV10-2 to TRBJ2-1, with 15 bases identical to TRBD2. CDR3 length: 17 amino acids. Germline V lookup: CDR1 WSHSY, CDR2 SAAADI. V shed 6 bases and J 7 bases; nucleotides not matched to a gene: 10. The CDR3 spells CASRKGLAGGLQNEQFF. CDR3 nucleotide sequence: TGCGCCAGCAGGAAGGGACTAGCGGGAGGACTTCAGAATGAGCAGTTCTTC.